One T cell receptor (beta chain) is described in this entry. Germline trimming cut 1 base from V and 8 bases from J; bases unmatched to any gene: 4. The CDR3 totals 15 residues. CDR1 and CDR2 (germline): SEHNR, FQNEAQ (reference sequence). This entry comes from a study of blood T cell repertoires in COVID-19. Overall study context: Among Cohort 3 donors, those recovered had two negative PCRs, clearance, or symptom resolution. Italy, Spain and the United States were the sources of the convalescent and acute COVID-19 samples. The analysed material was cDNA or gDNA that came from T cells, B-cell-depleted T cells, or PBMCs.

Repertoires were generated with immunoSEQ multiplex PCR, while TCRdb's copy carries only in-frame clones and drops some. The profile shows under 200,000 clones, 79% of them singletons. Sequencing was performed on PBMCs or T cells enriched from blood (not recorded which). The chain carries TRBV7-9 and TRBJ2-1; 11 bases agree with TRBD2. The receptor was derived from a woman in her seventies in a cohort exposed to, infected with or recovered from COVID-19 (not recorded which). The CDR3 DNA is TGTGCCAGCAGCTTAGGACTAGCGGGGCCCGATGAGCAGTTCTTC. It codes for CASSLGLAGPDEQFF.